There are many counts of the clone carrying this TCR beta chain. Antigen: not known. Uncontrolled infection, other autoimmune disease, pregnancy or lactation disqualified patients from enrolment. This CDR3 has 13 amino acids. Trimming took 3 bases from V and 3 from J, leaving 8 bases between them. The data are from a study of T cells in Graves' hyperthyroidism and ophthalmopathy. Amplification of TCR beta CDR3 regions was performed using RNA transcripts as template. Carried out on the TCR CDR3, a first-round RT-PCR used the HTBI primer set. TCRdb ran MiXCR on the multiplex PCR reads and lists one entry per CDR3 protein. The sample has roughly 330,000 distinct CDR3 sequences, 16% seen once. General study results and limits: Most thyroid-expanded clonotypes above 0.001 were also found in blood.

The J gene is TRBJ1-2, the V gene TRBV12-3 or TRBV12-4; D remains unclear. The sample taken for sequencing was blood. This sequence was found in a young man with Graves' hyperthyroidism. DNA for the CDR3: TGTGCCAGCAGTTTCCGGGGATACTATGGCTACACCTTC. Its translation: CASSFRGYYGYTF.